This T cell receptor beta chain was identified during a study of T cells in localized non-small cell lung cancer. The study, taken as a whole, reports: Uninvolved nearby lung showed the greatest T cell clonality, exceeding that found in tumor.

On this clone: Its antigen is undetermined.

Generated by immunoSEQ multiplex PCR, the TCRdb table keeps only in-frame clones and is missing some. This table holds tens of thousands of clones, approximately 72% found once. CDR1 and CDR2 (germline): SGHDT, YYEEEE. V shed 4 bases and J 6 bases; nucleotides not matched to a gene: 12. The CDR3 is 16 amino acids. The receptor was derived from a male donor aged 60 or over with stage II squamous cell lung carcinoma. The chain links TRBV5-6 to TRBJ2-2; TRBD2 matches 7 bases. Sequenced material: peripheral blood, taken before any cancer treatment. The CDR3 DNA follows: TGTGCCAGCAGCGAATCCGGGACTACCGACCCCGGGGAGCTGTTTTTT. Residues: CASSESGTTDPGELFF.